These 19 T cell receptor beta chains were sequenced from one sample in a study of post-analysis software for immune sequencing data. Study-wide results and limits: Five TRBV segments appeared more often in patients than in controls, and TRBV5-6, TRBV5-1 and TRBV20-1 were among these.

TCR beta cDNA libraries included unique molecular identifiers. MiXCR was run by TCRdb on the PCR reads, yielding one entry per CDR3 protein. The sample shows fewer than 850,000 distinct CDR3 sequences, 25% to 30% of them seen only once. No antigen has been identified for these receptors. The sequencing sample was made of blood. These receptors originate from a girl aged 10-17 years with multiple sclerosis.

In this sample, this clonotype turned up a few times. The genes are TRBV12-3 or TRBV12-4 and TRBJ1-4; D gene uncertain. This CDR3 comprises 14 residues. V was pared by 3 bases and J by 8 bases, with 13 bases between. Written as DNA, the CDR3 is TGTGCCAGCAGTTTTCGGGGTTCGGAGGAAAAACTGTTTTTT. Its protein is CASSFRGSEEKLFF.

The chain recombines TRBV6-6 with TRBJ1-2; D is possibly TRBD1 (5 bases). From germline, CDR1 is MNHNY and CDR2 SVGAGI (reference sequence). This CDR3 is built from 14 residues. V lost 2 bases, J lost 3 bases, and 10 bases lay in between. This CDR3 reads CASSYHGADYGYTF. The CDR3 nucleotides read TGTGCCAGCAGTTACCACGGGGCGGACTATGGCTACACCTTC.

In this sample, this clonotype turned up a few times. The V and J genes are TRBV5-1 and TRBJ1-2; D unclear. The CDR3 consists of 16 residues. CDR1 and CDR2 from the germline V gene are SGHRS and YFSETQ. V lost 4 bases and J 7 bases, leaving 23 bases between the germline ends. This CDR3 reads CASSPDPGLSYAGYTF. The CDR3 coding sequence is TGCGCCAGCAGCCCTGACCCCGGGTTGAGCTACGCTGGCTACACCTTC.

This clonotype was seen a few times. The chain is built from TRBV24-1 and TRBJ1-4, with D possibly matching TRBD1 (6 bases). CDR3 length equals 13 residues. CDR1 and CDR2 (germline): KGHDR, SFDVKD. V dropped 9 bases and J dropped 7 bases, with 14 bases sitting between them. The CDR3 sequence is CATADGGGEKLFF. DNA for the CDR3: TGTGCCACCGCCGACGGGGGCGGTGAAAAACTGTTTTTT.

The rearrangement links TRBV24-1 to TRBJ2-2; D possibly corresponds to TRBD1 (6 bases). Trimming took 4 bases from V and 7 from J, leaving 12 bases between them. The CDR3 totals 14 residues. Germline values: CDR1 KGHDR, CDR2 SFDVKD. The CDR3: CATSDPTGIGELFF. CDR3 in DNA: TGTGCCACCAGTGACCCTACAGGGATCGGGGAGCTGTTTTTT.

The J gene is TRBJ2-1, the V gene TRBV10-3; 10 bases are shared with TRBD2. The CDR3 is 15 residues long. Germline CDR1 ENHRY, CDR2 SYGVKD. V shed 2 bases, J shed 7 bases, and the junction held 5 bases outside the gene matches. DNA of the CDR3: TGTGCCATCAGTGAGACCCAGCGGGGGGGGAATGAGCAGTTCTTC. This gives the protein CAISETQRGGNEQFF.

The chain is built from TRBV25-1 and TRBJ2-3, with D unresolved. Germline CDR1 MGHDK, CDR2 SYGVNS. There are 16 residues in the CDR3. V was clipped by 1 base and J by 2 bases, with 13 bases between them. CDR3 sequence (DNA): TGTGCCAGCAGTGAATTCCGGAGTCGTAACACAGATACGCAGTATTTT. This codes for CASSEFRSRNTDTQYF.

This clonotype was found a few times. The chain uses TRBV28 and TRBJ2-7; tentative D call: TRBD1 (6 bases). This CDR3 is built from 15 residues. Trimming left V 4 bases short and J 1 base short, with 14 bases between. Germline V gene sequence: CDR1 MDHEN, CDR2 SYDVKM. CDR3 protein: CASSYATGLSYEQYF. The CDR3, as DNA: TGTGCCAGCAGTTATGCAACAGGGTTATCCTACGAGCAGTACTTC.

The table lists this clonotype with a few counts. The rearrangement uses TRBV20-1 and TRBJ2-4; D is perhaps TRBD2 (6 bases). V was cut by 5 bases and J by 6 bases, with 11 bases left in between. The germline V gene encodes CDR1 DFQATT and CDR2 SNEGSKA (reference sequence). CDR3 length equals 12 residues. The CDR3 nucleotides read TGCAGTGCTGGCGTGGGGGGAAACATTCAGTACTTC. Its translation: CSAGVGGNIQYF.

Only a few counts were recorded for this clonotype. The chain links TRBV12-3 or TRBV12-4 to TRBJ2-4; maybe TRBD2 (6 bases). CDR3 length: 12 amino acids. V lost 7 bases and J lost 6, with 10 bases in between. CDR3 in amino acids: CASTLGRNIQYF. The CDR3 DNA reads TGTGCCAGCACCCTCGGGAGAAACATTCAGTACTTC.

V and J are TRBV28 and TRBJ2-2, with D unclear. CDR3 length equals 15 residues. Germline V CDR1 and CDR2: MDHEN, SYDVKM. V dropped 1 base and J dropped 0 bases, with 6 bases sitting between them. The CDR3 loop reads CASSLSGTNTGELFF. The CDR3 coding sequence is TGTGCCAGCAGTTTATCCGGAACGAACACCGGGGAGCTGTTTTTT.

V usage is TRBV12-3 or TRBV12-4 and J usage is TRBJ1-6; D gene ambiguous. The germline V and J ends were trimmed by 3 bases and 7 bases, with 7 bases remaining between them. This CDR3 has 13 amino acids. CDR3 nucleotides: TGTGCCAGCAGTTTGTTGAGGAATTCACCCCTCCACTTT. As protein: CASSLLRNSPLHF.

This clonotype came up a few times. This chain connects TRBV10-3 to TRBJ1-4; no firm D call. Germline-derived CDR1 and CDR2 are ENHRY and SYGVKD. The CDR3 totals 16 residues. Between the trimmed V and J ends, which lost 3 bases and 7 bases, there was a span of 18 bases. The CDR3 protein is CAISDSNGNQIEKLFF. The DNA of the CDR3 is TGTGCCATCAGTGATAGCAACGGAAACCAGATTGAAAAACTGTTTTTT.

This clonotype appeared a few times. The chain uses TRBV5-5 and TRBJ1-1; D remains ambiguous. The germline gives CDR1 SGHKS, CDR2 YYEKEE (reference sequence). V shed 2 bases and J shed 4 bases, with 9 bases lying between them. This CDR3 region has 13 residues. For the CDR3, the DNA is TGTGCCAGCAGCTTCAGTCCGGGCACTGAAGCTTTCTTT. This encodes CASSFSPGTEAFF.

This chain links TRBV20-1 with TRBJ1-1; tentative D call: TRBD1 (5 bases). There are 13 residues in the CDR3. The V end was cut by 0 bases, the J end by 6 bases, with 11 bases between. In germline, CDR1 is DFQATT, CDR2 SNEGSKA (reference sequence). The CDR3 is CSARDPGKAEAFF. In DNA form, the CDR3 reads TGCAGTGCTAGAGATCCAGGGAAGGCTGAAGCTTTCTTT.

The chain employs TRBV7-8 and TRBJ2-1; 7 bases line up with TRBD1. Per the germline V gene, CDR1 is SGHVS and CDR2 is FQNEAQ. The V gene end was trimmed by 4 bases and the J gene end by 6 bases; junction bases not matched to a gene: 3. This CDR3 is 13 amino acids long. The CDR3 region is CASSSGQPNEQFF. The DNA for the CDR3 is TGTGCCAGCAGCTCGGGACAGCCCAATGAGCAGTTCTTC. The full variable domain, completed using reference TRBV7-8 and TRBJ2-1, is GAGVSQSPRYKVAKRGQDVALRCDPISGHVSLFWYQQALGQGPEFLTYFQNEAQLDKSGLPSDRFFAERPEGSVSTLKIQRTQQEDSAVYLCASSSGQPNEQFFGPGTRLTVL.

This clonotype was picked up a small number of times. The J gene is TRBJ2-1, the V gene TRBV5-8, with D perhaps TRBD2 (7 bases). V dropped 4 bases and J dropped 15 bases, with 17 bases sitting between them. CDR1 is SGHTS, CDR2 YDEGEE, per germline. The CDR3 consists of 12 residues. The CDR3 loop is CASSLGRGVRFF. DNA of the CDR3: TGTGCCAGCAGCCTAGGGAGGGGGGTTCGGTTCTTC.

This clonotype was found a few times. The CDR3 protein is CASSLNNRVEQPQHF. The DNA for the CDR3 is TGTGCCAGCAGCCTCAATAACAGGGTGGAACAGCCCCAGCATTTT. This chain uses TRBV7-2 with TRBJ1-5; TRBD1 is a possible D gene (6 bases). V dropped 5 bases and J dropped 7 bases, with 18 bases sitting between them. The CDR3 length is 15 residues. In germline, CDR1 is SGHTA, CDR2 FQGNSA. Supplemented by reference TRBV7-2 and TRBJ1-5, the full variable domain reads GAGVSQSPSNKVTEKGKDVELRCDPISGHTALYWYRQSLGQGLEFLIYFQGNSAPDKSGLPSDRFSAERTGGSVSTLTIQRTQQEDSAVYLCASSLNNRVEQPQHFGDGTRLSIL.

The rearrangement joins TRBV20-1 to TRBJ1-1; 7 bases match TRBD1. The CDR3 consists of 15 residues. Germline CDR1 reads DFQATT; CDR2 reads SNEGSKA (reference sequence). After removal of 4 bases from V and 1 base from J, the junction contained 9 bases not matched to a gene. The CDR3 loop is CSATPETGPNTEAFF. The CDR3 DNA sequence: TGCAGTGCTACCCCCGAGACAGGGCCGAACACTGAAGCTTTCTTT.